Listed here are 27 T cell receptor beta chains from one sample, sequenced in a study of pediatric ulcerative colitis. Using immunoSEQ multiplex PCR, the repertoire was profiled, and TCRdb retains in-frame clones only, with some absent. The table shows about 60,000 clones, with 80% to 90% occurring only once. Sequencing was done on a sample of blood. These receptors came from a boy aged 5-17 years who was a control in a study of pediatric ulcerative colitis.

The chain employs TRBV21-1 and TRBJ2-3; the table calls TRBD2, which could not be checked here. TRBV21-1 is classified as a pseudogene. The CDR3 has 19 residues. The CDR3 bases are TGTGCCAGCAGCAAAGCCCCTGGGATTAGCGGGGGGGTCGGAGATACGCAGTATTTT. Translated, it gives CASSKAPGISGGVGDTQYF.

The chain carries TRBV29-1 and TRBJ1-1; the D is unclear. Germline V gene data show CDR1 as SQVTM and CDR2 as ANQGSEA. The CDR3 spans 14 residues. V was cut by 2 bases and J by 1 base, with 11 bases left in between. For the CDR3, the DNA is TGCAGCGTTGAAAAGGAGGGAGAGAACACTGAAGCTTTCTTT. Translated, it gives CSVEKEGENTEAFF.

The CDR3 reads CASSYNGYGYTF. As DNA, the CDR3 is TGTGCCAGCAGTTATAACGGCTATGGCTACACCTTC. This chain connects TRBV27 to TRBJ1-2; D ambiguous. CDR1 and CDR2 from the germline V gene are MNHEY and SMNVEV (reference sequence). This CDR3 comprises 12 residues. Trimming stripped 4 bases from V and 4 bases from J, with 7 bases between.

The chain carries TRBV15 and TRBJ2-1; 10 nucleotides match TRBD1. This CDR3 spans 16 amino acids. The germline V gene encodes CDR1 LNHNV and CDR2 YYDKDF (reference sequence). J was trimmed by 6 bases and V by 8 bases; bases with no gene match: 13. CDR3 nucleotides: TGTGCCACCGCGTCCGACAGGGGGCTAGGGGGCAATGAGCAGTTCTTC. Translating it yields CATASDRGLGGNEQFF.

V usage is TRBV19 and J usage is TRBJ1-4; TRBD1 is a possible D gene (6 bases). Trimming took off 1 base at V and 5 bases at J, with 11 bases between the two ends. Germline V gives CDR1 LNHDA, CDR2 SQIVND (reference sequence). CDR3 length: 15 amino acids. The CDR3 region is CASSIARGLNEKLFF. CDR3 bases: TGTGCCAGTAGTATAGCCAGGGGCTTAAATGAAAAACTGTTTTTT.

This CDR3 reads CASSFSSENEQFF. The CDR3 nucleotides are TGCGCCAGCAGCTTTTCTAGCGAGAATGAGCAGTTCTTC. This chain connects TRBV5-1 to TRBJ2-1; the D gene is possibly TRBD2 (6 bases). V was shortened by 2 bases and J by 7 bases, with 10 bases between the two germline ends. Germline lookup yields CDR1 SGHRS and CDR2 YFSETQ. The length of the CDR3 is 13 residues.

The chain links TRBV5-6 to TRBJ1-1; 7 positions agree with TRBD1. V shed 3 bases, J shed 0 bases, and the junction held 14 bases outside the gene matches. Germline lookup yields CDR1 SGHDT and CDR2 YYEEEE. CDR3 size: 18 residues. This chain's CDR3 is CASSSPGQLVTLNTEAFF. CDR3 nucleotides: TGTGCCAGCAGCTCTCCGGGACAGCTAGTTACATTGAACACTGAAGCTTTCTTT.

The chain has TRBV7-3 and TRBJ2-2; D ambiguous. The CDR3 has 13 residues. Per the germline V gene, CDR1 is SGHTA and CDR2 is FQGTGA. The V end lost 2 bases, the J end lost 6 bases, and 7 bases lay between the germline ends. CDR3 sequence reads: CASSLGVAGELFF. The CDR3, as DNA: TGTGCCAGCAGCTTAGGGGTTGCCGGGGAGCTGTTTTTT.

The V call is TRBV9, the J call TRBJ2-7; weak D call: TRBD1 (6 bases). From germline, CDR1 is SGDLS and CDR2 YYNGEE. CDR3 length: 14 residues. V lost 0 bases and J lost 1, with 8 bases in between. The CDR3 DNA follows: TGTGCCAGCAGCGTAGCTACAGGGTCCTACGAGCAGTACTTC. Protein sequence: CASSVATGSYEQYF.

The chain links TRBV27 to TRBJ2-1; TRBD2 is a possible D gene (5 bases). Germline V gene sequence: CDR1 MNHEY, CDR2 SMNVEV (reference sequence). The CDR3 length is 15 residues. V was cut by 10 bases and J by 5 bases, with 21 bases left in between. The CDR3 spells CATRLVRLRDNEQFF. The CDR3 coding sequence is TGTGCCACCAGATTAGTTCGACTACGCGACAATGAGCAGTTCTTC.

The V call is TRBV5-1, the J call TRBJ2-1, with 7 bases aligning to TRBD2. Unmatched junction bases numbered 8, after V lost 0 bases and J lost 5 bases. CDR3 length: 16 amino acids. Germline assignment: CDR1 SGHRS and CDR2 YFSETQ. CDR3 sequence reads: CASSLAVGTMNNEQFF. The CDR3 DNA sequence: TGCGCCAGCAGCTTGGCCGTTGGGACTATGAACAATGAGCAGTTCTTC.

In DNA form, the CDR3 reads TGTGCCAGCAGCCAAGATAGGGCGCCTAAAGGATACGAGCAGTACTTC. Encoded protein: CASSQDRAPKGYEQYF. V is TRBV4-2 and J is TRBJ2-7; D is unclear. Per the germline V gene, CDR1 is LGHNA and CDR2 is YNFKEQ. The CDR3 totals 16 residues. V gave up 0 bases and J gave up 4 bases, with 16 bases separating them.

This clone was observed a single time. V and J are TRBV11-2 and TRBJ2-7; D perhaps matches TRBD1 (6 bases). The CDR3 has 15 amino acids. V dropped 0 bases and J dropped 3 bases, with 12 bases sitting between them. Germline V gene data show CDR1 as SGHAT and CDR2 as FQNNGV. The CDR3 region is CASSLEWGRNYEQYF. CDR3 nucleotides: TGTGCCAGCAGCTTAGAGTGGGGGCGCAACTACGAGCAGTACTTC.

Only one count was recorded for this clone. The chain links TRBV25-1 to TRBJ2-2; TRBD2 matches at 13 bases. Germline V gene data show CDR1 as MGHDK and CDR2 as SYGVNS. The V segment lost 8 bases and the J segment 5 bases; nucleotides outside the gene matches: 11. The CDR3 extends over 17 amino acids. The CDR3 coding sequence is TGTGCCAGCCACGGCGTTAGGACTAGCGGGAGAACCGGGGAGCTGTTTTTT. The encoded protein is CASHGVRTSGRTGELFF.

This sequence joins TRBV15 and TRBJ1-1; 9 bases match TRBD1. V dropped 5 bases and J dropped 4; count of bases not matched to a gene: 5. Germline values: CDR1 LNHNV, CDR2 YYDKDF (reference sequence). There are 14 residues in the CDR3. This CDR3 reads CATSPGQGFTEAFF. CDR3 DNA sequence: TGTGCCACCAGCCCGGGACAGGGTTTCACTGAAGCTTTCTTT.

J is TRBJ2-2 and V is TRBV10-3, with 8 bases aligning to TRBD1. Per the germline V gene, CDR1 is ENHRY and CDR2 is SYGVKD. J lost 0 bases, V lost 2 bases, and 8 bases had no gene match. The CDR3 extends over 18 amino acids. This chain's CDR3 is CAISEMGQATTNTGELFF. The CDR3 coding sequence is TGTGCCATCAGTGAGATGGGACAGGCTACTACGAACACCGGGGAGCTGTTTTTT.

This chain connects TRBV30 to TRBJ1-2, with TRBD1 identical over 8 bases. V trimming: 7 bases; J trimming: 2 bases; junction bases outside the gene matches: 9. The CDR3 loop spans 14 amino acids. CDR1 is GTSNPN, CDR2 SVGIG, per germline (reference sequence). The CDR3: CASRGRTGNYGYTF. As DNA, the CDR3 is TGTGCCTCGAGAGGAAGGACAGGGAACTATGGCTACACCTTC.

The chain employs TRBV14 and TRBJ2-7; D is perhaps TRBD2 (6 bases). V was clipped by 2 bases and J by 6 bases, with 17 bases between them. The CDR3 runs to 15 residues. CDR1 SGHDN and CDR2 FVKESK come from the germline V gene. CDR3: CASSQNPASASEQYF. The CDR3 DNA reads as TGTGCCAGCAGCCAAAATCCGGCTAGCGCCTCCGAGCAGTACTTC.

J is TRBJ1-3 and V is TRBV7-9, with 8 bases that match TRBD1. This CDR3 is built from 16 residues. Unmatched junction bases numbered 8, after V lost 5 bases and J lost 2 bases. Looked up from germline, CDR1 is SEHNR and CDR2 is FQNEAQ (reference sequence). CDR3 amino acids: CASSPWDRPPGNTIYF. The CDR3 coding sequence is TGTGCCAGCAGCCCCTGGGACAGGCCACCTGGAAACACCATATATTTT.

This clone has more than one count but fewer than ten. The gene calls are TRBV5-1 and TRBJ2-7; 10 bases match TRBD2. Germline lookup yields CDR1 SGHRS and CDR2 YFSETQ. The CDR3 spans 14 residues. V shed 7 bases, J shed 2 bases, and the junction held 6 bases outside the gene matches. The CDR3 protein is CASGSGGMTYEQYF. The CDR3 DNA reads as TGCGCCAGCGGTAGCGGGGGGATGACCTACGAGCAGTACTTC. Variable domain in full (rest from reference TRBV5-1 and TRBJ2-7): KAGVTQTPRYLIKTRGQQVTLSCSPISGHRSVSWYQQTPGQGLQFLFEYFSETQRNKGNFPGRFSGRQFSNSRSEMNVSTLELGDSALYLCASGSGGMTYEQYFGPGTRLTVT.

The rearrangement joins TRBV27 to TRBJ2-3, with TRBD2 matching over 10 bases. Germline CDR1 and CDR2: MNHEY and SMNVEV (reference sequence). The CDR3 spans 16 residues. V lost 5 bases to trimming and J lost 2 bases; unmatched junction nucleotides: 7. The CDR3 nucleotides are TGTGCCAGCAGTCCCGGGACTAGCGAATTCACAGATACGCAGTATTTT. This translates into CASSPGTSEFTDTQYF.

The CDR3 reads CASRGQGGTGELFF. CDR3 nucleotides: TGTGCCAGCAGGGGACAGGGAGGCACCGGGGAGCTGTTTTTT. The chain uses TRBV2 and TRBJ2-2; 9 positions agree with TRBD1. J was trimmed by 4 bases and V by 6 bases; bases with no gene match: 3. The CDR3 has 14 residues. Germline CDR1 SNHLY, CDR2 FYNNEI.

The sample holds one count of this clone. This chain uses TRBV5-1 with TRBJ1-1; D might be TRBD1 (6 bases). Germline CDR1 is SGHRS and CDR2 is YFSETQ. Trimming removed 0 bases from V and 5 bases from J, with 11 bases in between. The length of the CDR3 is 14 residues. This chain's CDR3 is CASSLGRGGTEAFF. The DNA of the CDR3 is TGCGCCAGCAGCTTGGGCAGGGGAGGGACTGAAGCTTTCTTT.

Here the CDR3 reads CASSLTRHEQFF. CDR3 coding DNA: TGTGCCAGTAGTCTTACTAGACATGAGCAGTTCTTC. V usage is TRBV19 and J usage is TRBJ2-1; a possible D gene is TRBD2 (5 bases). CDR1 and CDR2 (germline): LNHDA, SQIVND (reference sequence). V was clipped by 5 bases and J by 8 bases, with 10 bases between them. CDR3 length: 12 residues.

This clone was observed a single time. This sequence joins TRBV7-8 and TRBJ1-2; 7 bases fit TRBD1. The CDR3 length is 16 residues. Germline V gene sequence: CDR1 SGHVS, CDR2 FQNEAQ. J lost 2 bases, V lost 2 bases, and 8 bases had no gene match. This CDR3 is CASSLTQGVINYGYTF. The CDR3 bases are TGTGCCAGCAGCTTAACCCAGGGGGTCATCAACTATGGCTACACCTTC. The full variable domain, in which reference TRBV7-8 and TRBJ1-2 provide the parts outside the CDR3, is GAGVSQSPRYKVAKRGQDVALRCDPISGHVSLFWYQQALGQGPEFLTYFQNEAQLDKSGLPSDRFFAERPEGSVSTLKIQRTQQEDSAVYLCASSLTQGVINYGYTFGSGTRLTVV.

This CDR3 reads CAIGAGVENEQFF. The DNA for the CDR3 is TGTGCCATCGGAGCGGGAGTGGAAAATGAGCAGTTCTTC. The rearrangement links TRBV10-3 to TRBJ2-1; 8 bases align to TRBD2. The CDR3 spans 13 residues. Germline CDR1 reads ENHRY; CDR2 reads SYGVKD. With 8 bases clipped from V and 7 bases from J, the junction kept 7 bases outside the gene matches.

This chain joins TRBV21-1 and TRBJ1-5; the DNA was not compared with TRBD1, the D call given in the table. TRBV21-1 is classified as a pseudogene. This CDR3 contains 17 residues. The CDR3 spells CASSEDRGPTRHQPQHF. CDR3 bases: TGTGCCAGCAGCGAAGACAGGGGACCTACTAGGCATCAGCCCCAGCATTTT.